A single sample is the source of the 25 T cell receptor beta chains below, sequenced in a study. TCRdb independently ran MiXCR on the 5' RACE reads; one entry per CDR3 protein. The sample shows about 41,000 distinct CDR3 sequences, less than 35% of them seen only once. Sequenced material: memory CD4+ T cells sorted from a lymph node. As for subset: memory CD4+ T cells, CD4+CD45RO+CD25-. The receptors stem from a female donor with breast cancer.

The sample holds a few counts of this clonotype. The V gene is TRBV20-1, the J gene TRBJ1-1, with D possibly matching TRBD1 (6 bases). V was shortened by 6 bases and J by 2 bases, with 13 bases between the two germline ends. The CDR3 length is 13 residues. Germline CDR1 reads DFQATT; CDR2 reads SNEGSKA (reference sequence). CDR3 coding DNA: TGCAGTGCGGGGGAGGGGGGAAACACTGAAGCTTTCTTT. Encoded protein: CSAGEGGNTEAFF.

This chain connects TRBV6-6 to TRBJ1-3; D is possibly TRBD1 (5 bases). The CDR3 extends over 15 amino acids. Trimming shortened V by 3 bases and J by 0 bases, and 9 bases separated the two germline ends. CDR1 and CDR2 from the germline V gene are MNHNY and SVGAGI (reference sequence). The CDR3, as DNA: TGTGCCAGCAGTTATTGGGACCACTCTGGAAACACCATATATTTT. Translating it yields CASSYWDHSGNTIYF.

In nucleotides, the CDR3 is TGTGCCAGCAGTTTAACTGGGACTAGGTCGTATGAGCAGTTCTTC. Protein product: CASSLTGTRSYEQFF. This chain uses TRBV12-3 or TRBV12-4 with TRBJ2-1; TRBD2 agrees at 8 bases. CDR3 size: 15 residues. V trimming: 2 bases; J trimming: 8 bases; junction bases outside the gene matches: 8.

The CDR3 reads CASSELEGNEQFF. The DNA for the CDR3 is TGTGCCAGCAGTGAATTGGAGGGAAATGAGCAGTTCTTC. The chain recombines TRBV6-1 with TRBJ2-1, with a weak D call TRBD2 (6 bases). Deletions cut 2 bases from V and 7 bases from J, with 9 bases between. CDR3 length: 13 amino acids. Looked up from germline, CDR1 is MNHNS and CDR2 is SASEGT.

In its sample, this clonotype was seen once. V is TRBV12-3 or TRBV12-4 and J is TRBJ2-5; 7 bases are shared with TRBD1. The V segment lost 7 bases and the J segment 1 base; nucleotides outside the gene matches: 3. The CDR3 spans 13 residues. CDR3 DNA sequence: TGTGCCAGCACCTGGGACAGCCAAGAGACCCAGTACTTC. Encoded protein: CASTWDSQETQYF.

Many counts were recorded for this clonotype. This chain connects TRBV5-1 to TRBJ2-6, with D perhaps matching TRBD1 or TRBD2 (5 bases each). Trimming took 2 bases from V and 2 from J, leaving 8 bases between them. The germline V gene encodes CDR1 SGHRS and CDR2 YFSETQ. This CDR3 has 15 residues. In DNA, the CDR3 is TGCGCCAGCAGCTTAGGGACGGCTGGGGCCAACGTCCTGACTTTC. Its translation is CASSLGTAGANVLTF.

The genes are TRBV28 and TRBJ1-5; D is undetermined. The V end lost 0 bases, the J end lost 0 bases, and 6 bases lay between the germline ends. Germline V gives CDR1 MDHEN, CDR2 SYDVKM. The CDR3 is made up of 15 amino acids. CDR3 protein: CASSLWGYSNQPQHF. As DNA, the CDR3 is TGTGCCAGCAGTTTATGGGGTTATAGCAATCAGCCCCAGCATTTT.

By its share, this clonotype is medium-sized. The gene calls are TRBV4-1 and TRBJ1-1, with D hard to call. The CDR3 consists of 13 residues. The V end lost 0 bases, the J end lost 9 bases, and 11 bases lay between the germline ends. Per the germline V gene, CDR1 is MGHRA and CDR2 is YSYEKL. CDR3 amino acids: CASSQESIPKAFF. CDR3 nucleotide sequence: TGCGCCAGCAGCCAAGAAAGTATCCCCAAAGCTTTCTTT.

This clonotype was counted a few times. The V and J genes are TRBV7-2 and TRBJ1-1, with a tentative D call TRBD1 (6 bases). This CDR3 region has 13 residues. CDR1 and CDR2 from the germline V gene are SGHTA and FQGNSA. V lost 5 bases, J lost 10 bases, and 17 bases lay in between. CDR3 sequence (DNA): TGTGCCAGCAGCCTTGACAGGCGGTGGGGAGCTTTCTTT. This codes for CASSLDRRWGAFF.

This clonotype was seen a handful of times. The rearrangement joins TRBV5-5 to TRBJ2-2, with 8 bases identical to TRBD1. CDR1 and CDR2 (germline): SGHKS, YYEKEE (reference sequence). The V segment lost 0 bases and the J segment 4 bases; nucleotides outside the gene matches: 2. The CDR3 contains 15 residues. CDR3 region: CASSLGQGFTGELFF. For the CDR3, the DNA is TGTGCCAGCAGCTTGGGACAGGGGTTCACCGGGGAGCTGTTTTTT.

A few counts support this clonotype. An end of the junction does not agree with germline; a read error may underlie this. The V and J genes are TRBV6-5 and TRBJ1-1, with 8 bases fitting TRBD1. From germline, CDR1 is MNHEY and CDR2 SVGAGI. CDR3 length equals 15 residues. Here the CDR3 reads CAGRDRQGRTLKAFF. CDR3 bases: TGTGCCGGCAGGGACCGACAGGGGAGGACACTGAAAGCTTTCTTT.

This clonotype has a handful of counts. The chain uses TRBV7-3 and TRBJ1-2; D gene ambiguous. The V end was cut by 4 bases, the J end by 6 bases, with 12 bases between. Germline V gene sequence: CDR1 SGHTA, CDR2 FQGTGA. This CDR3 has 13 amino acids. CDR3 DNA: TGTGCCAGCAGCTCTGAGGGATTCGATGGCTACACCTTC. It specifies CASSSEGFDGYTF. The variable domain in full, completed from reference TRBV7-3 and TRBJ1-2, reads GAGVSQTPSNKVTEKGKYVELRCDPISGHTALYWYRQSLGQGPEFLIYFQGTGAADDSGLPNDRFFAVRPEGSVSTLKIQRTERGDSAVYLCASSSEGFDGYTFGSGTRLTVV.

The sample holds many counts of this clonotype. CDR3 sequence: CSVEASGGRGYTF. CDR3 sequence (DNA): TGCAGCGTTGAAGCGTCAGGGGGCCGTGGCTACACCTTC. The V gene is TRBV29-1, the J gene TRBJ1-2, with 8 positions matching TRBD1. J gave up 7 bases and V 1 base, and 5 bases lay outside the gene matches. CDR3 length: 13 residues. Germline-derived CDR1 and CDR2 are SQVTM and ANQGSEA. Full variable domain (missing parts from reference TRBV29-1 and TRBJ1-2): SAVISQKPSRDICQRGTSLTIQCQVDSQVTMMFWYRQQPGQSLTLIATANQGSEATYESGFVIDKFPISRPNLTFSTLTVSNMSPEDSSIYLCSVEASGGRGYTFGSGTRLTVV.

The chain recombines TRBV5-1 with TRBJ2-2; D might be TRBD1 (6 bases). V gave up 3 bases and J gave up 4 bases, with 13 bases separating them. CDR1 and CDR2 (germline): SGHRS, YFSETQ. This CDR3 contains 15 residues. The CDR3 is CASSYPPRGTGELFF. As DNA, the CDR3 is TGCGCCAGCAGCTACCCCCCCAGGGGCACCGGGGAGCTGTTTTTT.

The rearrangement links TRBV12-3 or TRBV12-4 to TRBJ2-3; 9 nucleotides agree with TRBD1. The trim removed 7 bases at V and 6 bases at J, leaving 17 bases unmatched. The CDR3 totals 17 residues. The CDR3 loop reads CASNLYGTGGKWDTQYF. The CDR3 region has the DNA TGTGCCAGCAACCTCTACGGCACAGGGGGCAAGTGGGATACGCAGTATTTT.

This clonotype was seen repeatedly, ten times or more. DNA for the CDR3: TGTGCCTGTCAGGACAACTCTGGGGCCAACGTCCTGACTTTC. It translates to CACQDNSGANVLTF. The J gene is TRBJ2-6, the V gene TRBV12-3 or TRBV12-4; D perhaps matches TRBD1 (5 bases). V shed 11 bases and J shed 0 bases, with 11 bases lying between them. CDR3 length: 14 residues.

V usage is TRBV12-3 or TRBV12-4 and J usage is TRBJ1-1; D uncertain. V lost 6 bases to trimming and J lost 2 bases, with 10 bases between them. This CDR3 spans 13 amino acids. CDR3 loop: CASSQSANTEAFF. CDR3 DNA: TGTGCCAGCAGCCAATCAGCCAACACTGAAGCTTTCTTT.

This chain connects TRBV20-1 to TRBJ2-4; 9 nucleotides match TRBD1. Trimming took 8 bases from V and 3 from J; bases not matched to a gene: 5. Germline V gene sequence: CDR1 DFQATT, CDR2 SNEGSKA (reference sequence). CDR3 length equals 13 residues. The CDR3 reads CSIKTGGKNIQYF. CDR3 sequence (DNA): TGCAGTATAAAGACAGGGGGCAAAAACATTCAGTACTTC.

The V and J genes are TRBV5-1 and TRBJ1-2; 10 positions agree with TRBD1. V lost 4 bases to trimming and J lost 6 bases; unmatched junction nucleotides: 3. Germline V gene lookup returns CDR1 SGHRS and CDR2 YFSETQ. The CDR3 runs to 13 residues. The CDR3 bases are TGCGCCAGCAGCACCGGGACAGGGGATGGCTACACCTTC. This encodes CASSTGTGDGYTF.

This sequence joins TRBV4-1 and TRBJ2-1, with TRBD2 matching over 8 bases. The V and J ends lost 5 bases and 2 bases, in that order; junction bases with no gene match: 8. The CDR3 has 16 amino acids. Germline lookup yields CDR1 MGHRA and CDR2 YSYEKL. Written as DNA, the CDR3 is TGCGCCAGCAGCATGGGCGGCGGGAGGACCTACAATGAGCAGTTCTTC. Translation gives CASSMGGGRTYNEQFF.

This clonotype has just a few counts. The genes are TRBV5-4 and TRBJ2-7; TRBD1 matches 8 bases. The CDR3 consists of 15 residues. The germline gives CDR1 SGHNT, CDR2 YYREEE (reference sequence). V was pared by 3 bases and J by 6 bases, with 11 bases of the junction left unmatched. This CDR3 is CASSWVGQGSVEQYF. CDR3 bases: TGTGCCAGCAGCTGGGTAGGACAGGGATCCGTCGAGCAGTACTTC.

The chain uses TRBV5-8 and TRBJ2-7; TRBD2 agrees at 12 bases. The CDR3 covers 15 residues. CDR1 and CDR2 (germline): SGHTS, YDEGEE. The V gene end was trimmed by 5 bases and the J gene end by 6 bases; junction bases not matched to a gene: 9. For the CDR3, the DNA is TGTGCCAGCAGTATTCTAGCGGGAGGGGCGGCCGAGCAGTACTTC. Translated, it gives CASSILAGGAAEQYF. Using reference TRBV5-8 and TRBJ2-7 for the parts outside the CDR3, the full variable domain is EAGVTQSPTHLIKTRGQQATLRCSPISGHTSVYWYQQALGLGLQFLLWYDEGEERNRGNFPPRFSGRQFPNYSSELNVNALELEDSALYLCASSILAGGAAEQYFGPGTRLTVT.

This clonotype was observed a handful of times. This chain links TRBV18 with TRBJ1-5; D may be TRBD1 (5 bases). This CDR3 spans 14 amino acids. The germline V gene encodes CDR1 KGHSH and CDR2 LQKENI. V gave up 5 bases and J gave up 3 bases, with 11 bases separating them. CDR3 sequence: CASSAGGFNQPQHF. The DNA of the CDR3 is TGTGCCAGCTCAGCGGGGGGGTTCAATCAGCCCCAGCATTTT.

The gene calls are TRBV9 and TRBJ1-4; D is ambiguous. Trimming cost V 4 bases and J 3 bases, with 10 bases left between them. CDR1 and CDR2 (germline): SGDLS, YYNGEE. The CDR3 runs 14 residues. The CDR3 DNA is TGTGCCAGCAGCTCCGGGGATCCTAATGAAAAACTGTTTTTT. Its translation is CASSSGDPNEKLFF. Based on the CDR3 plus reference TRBV9 and TRBJ1-4, the full variable domain is DSGVTQTPKHLITATGQRVTLRCSPRSGDLSVYWYQQSLDQGLQFLIQYYNGEERAKGNILERFSAQQFPDLHSELNLSSLELGDSALYFCASSSGDPNEKLFFGSGTQLSVL.

The V and J genes are TRBV6-5 and TRBJ2-5; D may be TRBD1 (5 bases). Per the germline V gene, CDR1 is MNHEY and CDR2 is SVGAGI. The CDR3 is 13 residues long. V lost 6 bases to trimming and J lost 3 bases, with 11 bases between them. CDR3 DNA sequence: TGTGCCAGCAGACCCCAAGGGGAAGAGACCCAGTACTTC. This codes for CASRPQGEETQYF.